This entry features one TCR beta chain sequence. The germline CDR1 and CDR2 sequences are SNHLY and FYNNEI. CDR3 length: 16 amino acids. V dropped 3 bases and J dropped 7; count of bases not matched to a gene: 10. This sample is drawn from a study of blood T cell repertoires in COVID-19. For the study at large: Whether acute or convalescent, the COVID-19 samples came from the United States, Italy and Spain. PBMCs, B-cell-depleted T cells, or T cells provided the cDNA or gDNA that made up the material.

As processed by the authors: Estimates of nucleated cell counts were drawn from the amplification of reference gene primers. Using immunoSEQ multiplex PCR, the repertoire was profiled, and TCRdb retains in-frame clones only, with some absent. The D gene and trimming were derived from the DNA, and the V and J assignments and clone size from that table. The sample lists roughly 120,000 clones, about nine tenths occurring once. The rearrangement joins TRBV2 to TRBJ2-1; 9 nucleotides line up with TRBD1. The TCR sequence derives from a man aged 35 to 55 with acute or convalescent COVID-19. Sequenced sample: peripheral blood. CDR3 loop: CASSDSPGQGRNEQFF. Here the CDR3 DNA reads TGTGCCAGCAGTGACTCACCGGGACAGGGTAGGAATGAGCAGTTCTTC.